A selection of T cell receptor beta chains follows, all from one sample in a study of blood T cells in healthy people across ages. In TCRdb, the 5' RACE reads were re-called with MiXCR into one record per CDR3 protein. This table has around 990,000 distinct CDR3 sequences, about 23% appearing once. The data were also submitted as part of a second study, on T cells of mothers and their children.

Sequenced: blood. The receptors were gathered from a girl aged 2 to 9 in good health. The CDR3 runs from the conserved cysteine through the conserved F or W. The D gene is left open where the match is weak. Rows may omit the clone size; those that give it use once, few, many or a size class.

v_call: TRBV6-5; cdr3_length: 18; j_call: TRBJ1-4; d_call: .; clone_size: .; cdr3_nt: TGTGCCAGCAGTTACCGGAGTCCTCACCTAGGGGCTAATGAAAAACTGTTTTTT; cdr3_aa: CASSYRSPHLGANEKLFF
v_call: TRBV11-1; cdr3_length: 15; j_call: TRBJ2-1; d_call: .; clone_size: .; cdr3_nt: TGTGCCAGCAGCTTAGCGCAGAGATCTGACAATGAGCAGTTCTTC; cdr3_aa: CASSLAQRSDNEQFF
v_call: TRBV3-1; cdr3_length: 14; j_call: TRBJ1-1; d_call: .; clone_size: few; cdr3_nt: TGTGCCAGCAGCCAAGGTGGAGGATCTACTGAAGCTTTCTTT; cdr3_aa: CASSQGGGSTEAFF
v_call: TRBV5-1; cdr3_length: 18; j_call: TRBJ2-2; d_call: TRBD1; clone_size: .; cdr3_nt: TGCGCCAGCAGCTTGCTCCCCTCTCGGACAGGGACCACCGGGGAGCTGTTTTTT; cdr3_aa: CASSLLPSRTGTTGELFF
v_call: TRBV27; cdr3_length: 12; j_call: TRBJ1-4; d_call: .; clone_size: few; cdr3_nt: TGTGCCAGCAGTCAACGGGGTGAAAAACTGTTTTTT; cdr3_aa: CASSQRGEKLFF
v_call: TRBV6-2/TRBV6-3; cdr3_length: 14; j_call: TRBJ2-1; d_call: .; clone_size: .; cdr3_nt: TGTGCCAGCAGCAACATGAGCTCCTACAATGAGCAGTTCTTC; cdr3_aa: CASSNMSSYNEQFF
v_call: TRBV12-3/TRBV12-4; cdr3_length: 18; j_call: TRBJ2-7; d_call: TRBD1; clone_size: .; cdr3_nt: TGTGCCAGCAGTCGAACATTAACCACAGGGGAACGGGCCCACGAGCAGTACTTC; cdr3_aa: CASSRTLTTGERAHEQYF
v_call: TRBV6-2/TRBV6-3; cdr3_length: 18; j_call: TRBJ1-4; d_call: .; clone_size: few; cdr3_nt: TGTGCCAGCAGTTACTCAATCGGAGAATACGCAACTAATGAAAAACTGTTTTTT; cdr3_aa: CASSYSIGEYATNEKLFF
v_call: TRBV27; cdr3_length: 13; j_call: TRBJ2-3; d_call: .; clone_size: few; cdr3_nt: TGTGCCAGCAGTTATCGGGGCACAGATACGCAGTATTTT; cdr3_aa: CASSYRGTDTQYF
v_call: TRBV7-3; cdr3_length: 16; j_call: TRBJ2-1; d_call: .; clone_size: few; cdr3_nt: TGTGCCAGCAGACAATCCGGGACGGACTATTACAATGAGCAGTTCTTC; cdr3_aa: CASRQSGTDYYNEQFF
v_call: TRBV5-1; cdr3_length: 14; j_call: TRBJ1-2; d_call: TRBD1; clone_size: .; cdr3_nt: TGCGCCAGCAGCTCAGCGGACAGGTTGAGTGGCTACACCTTC; cdr3_aa: CASSSADRLSGYTF
v_call: TRBV7-9; cdr3_length: 15; j_call: TRBJ1-4; d_call: .; clone_size: .; cdr3_nt: TGTGCCAGCAGCTTTGCTACCGTCTTAGGGGAAAAACTGTTTTTT; cdr3_aa: CASSFATVLGEKLFF
v_call: TRBV9; cdr3_length: 15; j_call: TRBJ2-3; d_call: .; clone_size: .; cdr3_nt: TGTGCCAGCAGCCCTCGGACTGGGGCCATAGATACGCAGTATTTT; cdr3_aa: CASSPRTGAIDTQYF
v_call: TRBV20-1; cdr3_length: 12; j_call: TRBJ2-7; d_call: .; clone_size: few; cdr3_nt: TGCAGTGCTAATAGGAGAGCCTACGAGCAGTACTTC; cdr3_aa: CSANRRAYEQYF
v_call: TRBV12-5; cdr3_length: 17; j_call: TRBJ1-1; d_call: .; clone_size: .; cdr3_nt: TGTGCTAGTGGACGACGGACTCGCGCCTTCAACAACACTGAAGCTTTCTTT; cdr3_aa: CASGRRTRAFNNTEAFF
v_call: TRBV7-3; cdr3_length: 17; j_call: TRBJ2-3; d_call: TRBD1; clone_size: .; cdr3_nt: TGTGCCAGCAGCTTAAGTCTAGGGACAGGGGGGGCAGATACGCAGTATTTT; cdr3_aa: CASSLSLGTGGADTQYF
v_call: TRBV6-1; cdr3_length: 17; j_call: TRBJ2-2; d_call: TRBD1; clone_size: .; cdr3_nt: TGTGCCGGCCGGCGGAAGGGACAGGGTGATACCACCGGGGAGCTGTTTTTT; cdr3_aa: CAGRRKGQGDTTGELFF
v_call: TRBV6-5; cdr3_length: 16; j_call: TRBJ1-2; d_call: .; clone_size: .; cdr3_nt: TGTGCCAGCAGTTACACCGAATCTCAGGGCGCTGATGGCTACACCTTC; cdr3_aa: CASSYTESQGADGYTF
v_call: TRBV7-8; cdr3_length: 21; j_call: TRBJ2-3; d_call: TRBD2; clone_size: .; cdr3_nt: TGTGCCAGCAGCTTTGTCTGGACTAGCGGATTGAAATCAACTAGCACAGATACGCAGTATTTT; cdr3_aa: CASSFVWTSGLKSTSTDTQYF
v_call: TRBV28; cdr3_length: 13; j_call: TRBJ1-5; d_call: .; clone_size: few; cdr3_nt: TGTGCCAGCAGTACTCCCCTAAATCAGCCCCAGCATTTT; cdr3_aa: CASSTPLNQPQHF
v_call: TRBV18; cdr3_length: 13; j_call: TRBJ2-4; d_call: .; clone_size: .; cdr3_nt: TGTGCCAGCTCACCAGGGTTAATGGACATTCAGTACTTC; cdr3_aa: CASSPGLMDIQYF